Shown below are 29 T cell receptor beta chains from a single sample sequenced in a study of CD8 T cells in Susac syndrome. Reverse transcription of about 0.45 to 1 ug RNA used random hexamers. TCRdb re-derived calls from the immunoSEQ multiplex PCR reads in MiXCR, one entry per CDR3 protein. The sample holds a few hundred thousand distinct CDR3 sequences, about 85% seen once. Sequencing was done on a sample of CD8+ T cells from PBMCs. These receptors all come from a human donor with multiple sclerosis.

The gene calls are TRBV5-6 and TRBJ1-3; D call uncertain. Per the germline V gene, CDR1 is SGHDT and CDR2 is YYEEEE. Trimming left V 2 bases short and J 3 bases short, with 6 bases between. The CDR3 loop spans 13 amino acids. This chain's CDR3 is CASSLGNGNTIYF. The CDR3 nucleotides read TGTGCCAGCAGCTTAGGCAATGGAAACACCATATATTTT.

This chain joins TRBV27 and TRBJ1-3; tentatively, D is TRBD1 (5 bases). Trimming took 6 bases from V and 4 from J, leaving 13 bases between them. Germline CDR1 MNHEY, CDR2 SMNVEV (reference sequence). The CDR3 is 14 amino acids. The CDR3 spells CASRQTGDGNTIYF. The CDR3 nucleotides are TGTGCCAGCAGACAAACAGGCGACGGAAACACCATATATTTT.

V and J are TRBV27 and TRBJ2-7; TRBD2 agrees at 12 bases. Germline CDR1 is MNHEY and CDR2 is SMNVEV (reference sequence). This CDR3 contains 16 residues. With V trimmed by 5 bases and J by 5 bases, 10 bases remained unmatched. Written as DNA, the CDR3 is TGTGCCAGCAGTCTGCGCGCTAGCGGGAGGGTCCACGAGCAGTACTTC. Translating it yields CASSLRASGRVHEQYF.

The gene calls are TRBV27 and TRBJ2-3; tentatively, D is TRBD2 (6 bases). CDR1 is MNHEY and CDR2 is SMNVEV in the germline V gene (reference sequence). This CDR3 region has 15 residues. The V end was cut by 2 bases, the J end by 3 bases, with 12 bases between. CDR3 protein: CASSLQRGGTDTQYF. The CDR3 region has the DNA TGTGCCAGCAGTTTACAAAGGGGAGGTACAGATACGCAGTATTTT.

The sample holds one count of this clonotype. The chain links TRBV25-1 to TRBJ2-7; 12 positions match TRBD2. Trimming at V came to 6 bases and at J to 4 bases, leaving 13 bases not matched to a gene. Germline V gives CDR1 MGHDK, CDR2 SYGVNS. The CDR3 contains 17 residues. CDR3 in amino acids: CASSHGLAGYTWYEQYF. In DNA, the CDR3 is TGTGCCAGCAGCCACGGACTAGCGGGGTACACATGGTACGAGCAGTACTTC.

This chain's CDR3 is CASSQVLGRDRNSPLHF. The CDR3 region has the DNA TGCGCCAGCAGCCAAGTACTGGGGAGGGACCGTAATTCACCCCTCCACTTT. This sequence joins TRBV4-1 and TRBJ1-6; D is possibly TRBD1 (5 bases). Trimming stripped 1 base from V and 6 bases from J, with 16 bases between. The CDR3 consists of 17 residues. Germline lookup yields CDR1 MGHRA and CDR2 YSYEKL.

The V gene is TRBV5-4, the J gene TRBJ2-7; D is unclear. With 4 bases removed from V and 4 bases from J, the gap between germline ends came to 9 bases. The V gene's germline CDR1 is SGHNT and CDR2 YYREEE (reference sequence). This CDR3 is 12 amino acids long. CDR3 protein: CASSADEYEQYF. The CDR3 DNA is TGTGCCAGCAGCGCCGACGAGTACGAGCAGTACTTC.

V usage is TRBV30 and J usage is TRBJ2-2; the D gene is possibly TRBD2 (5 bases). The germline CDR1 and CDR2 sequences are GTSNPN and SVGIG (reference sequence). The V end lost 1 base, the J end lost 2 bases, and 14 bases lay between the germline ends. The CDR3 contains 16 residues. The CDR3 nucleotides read TGTGCCTGGAGTGAGAGGGTAGGCGTAAACACCGGGGAGCTGTTTTTT. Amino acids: CAWSERVGVNTGELFF.

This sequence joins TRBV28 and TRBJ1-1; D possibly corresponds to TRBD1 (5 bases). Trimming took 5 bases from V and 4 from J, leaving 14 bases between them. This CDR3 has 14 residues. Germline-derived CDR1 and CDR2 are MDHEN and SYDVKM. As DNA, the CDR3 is TGTGCCAGCAGTCGTTTAGGGGCGGGCACTGAAGCTTTCTTT. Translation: CASSRLGAGTEAFF. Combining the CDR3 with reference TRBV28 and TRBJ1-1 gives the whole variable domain DVKVTQSSRYLVKRTGEKVFLECVQDMDHENMFWYRQDPGLGLRLIYFSYDVKMKEKGDIPEGYSVSREKKERFSLILESASTNQTSMYLCASSRLGAGTEAFFGQGTRLTVV.

The CDR3 protein is CSVANRDNYYEQYF. CDR3 coding DNA: TGCAGCGTTGCTAATCGAGATAACTACTACGAGCAGTACTTC. The genes are TRBV29-1 and TRBJ2-7; D not certain. Per germline, CDR1 SQVTM and CDR2 ANQGSEA. V lost 4 bases, J lost 3 bases, and 16 bases lay in between. The CDR3 spans 14 residues.

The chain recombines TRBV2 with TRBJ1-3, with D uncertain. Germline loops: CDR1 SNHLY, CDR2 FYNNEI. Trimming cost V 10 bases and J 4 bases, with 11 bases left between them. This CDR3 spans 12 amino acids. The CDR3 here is CAIVNAGNTIYF. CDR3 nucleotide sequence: TGTGCCATCGTAAATGCAGGAAACACCATATATTTT.

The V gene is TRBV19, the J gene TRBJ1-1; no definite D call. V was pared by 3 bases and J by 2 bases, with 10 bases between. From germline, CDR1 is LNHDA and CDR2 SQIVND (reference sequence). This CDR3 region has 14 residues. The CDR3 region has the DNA TGTGCCAGTAGTATCCGAGAGCACAACACTGAAGCTTTCTTT. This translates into CASSIREHNTEAFF.

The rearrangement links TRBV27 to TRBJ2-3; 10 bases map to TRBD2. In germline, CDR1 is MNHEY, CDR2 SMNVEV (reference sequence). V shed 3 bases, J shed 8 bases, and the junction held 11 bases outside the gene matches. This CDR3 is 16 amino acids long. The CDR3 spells CASSLSPSGSWGTQYF. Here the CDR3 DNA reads TGTGCCAGCAGTTTGAGTCCTAGCGGGAGCTGGGGTACGCAGTATTTT.

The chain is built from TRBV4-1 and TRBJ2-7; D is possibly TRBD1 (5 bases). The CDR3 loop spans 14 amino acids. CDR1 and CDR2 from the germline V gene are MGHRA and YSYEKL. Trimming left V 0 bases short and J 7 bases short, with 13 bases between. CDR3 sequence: CASSQDQGAGEQYF. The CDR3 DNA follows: TGCGCCAGCAGCCAAGATCAAGGGGCAGGGGAGCAGTACTTC.

The CDR3 nucleotides are TGTGCCAGCAGATCCATGGTGGAGACCCAGTACTTC. Translation gives CASRSMVETQYF. The V gene is TRBV11-2, the J gene TRBJ2-5; no definite D call. The germline V gene encodes CDR1 SGHAT and CDR2 FQNNGV. The CDR3 covers 12 residues. V was trimmed by 6 bases and J by 5 bases, leaving 10 bases between them.

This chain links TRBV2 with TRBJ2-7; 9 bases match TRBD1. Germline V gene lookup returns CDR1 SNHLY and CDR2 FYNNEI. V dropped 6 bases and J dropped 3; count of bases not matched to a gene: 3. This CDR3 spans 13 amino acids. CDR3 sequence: CASSRTGDYEQYF. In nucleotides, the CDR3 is TGTGCCAGCAGCAGGACAGGGGACTACGAGCAGTACTTC.

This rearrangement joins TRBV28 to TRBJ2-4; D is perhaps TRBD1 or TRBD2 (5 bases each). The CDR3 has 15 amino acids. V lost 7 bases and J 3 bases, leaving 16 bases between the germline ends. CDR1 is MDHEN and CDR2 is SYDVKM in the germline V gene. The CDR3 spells CASTRGGLDKNIQYF. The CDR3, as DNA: TGTGCCAGCACTCGGGGCGGTTTGGACAAAAACATTCAGTACTTC.

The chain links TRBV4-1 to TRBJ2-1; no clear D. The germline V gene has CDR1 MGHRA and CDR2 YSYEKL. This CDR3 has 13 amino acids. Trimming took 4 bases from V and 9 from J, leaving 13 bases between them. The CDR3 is CASSLILWAEQFF. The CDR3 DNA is TGCGCCAGCAGCCTAATACTATGGGCTGAGCAGTTCTTC.

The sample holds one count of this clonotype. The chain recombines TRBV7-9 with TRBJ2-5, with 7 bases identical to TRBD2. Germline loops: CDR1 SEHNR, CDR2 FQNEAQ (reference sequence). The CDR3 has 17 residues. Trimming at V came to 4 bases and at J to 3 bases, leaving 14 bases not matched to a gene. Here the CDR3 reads CASSSAPTVGGKETQYF. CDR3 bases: TGTGCCAGCAGCTCCGCCCCGACAGTCGGGGGGAAAGAGACCCAGTACTTC. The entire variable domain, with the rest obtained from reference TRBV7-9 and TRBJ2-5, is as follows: DTGVSQNPRHKITKRGQNVTFRCDPISEHNRLYWYRQTLGQGPEFLTYFQNEAQLEKSRLLSDRFSAERPKGSFSTLEIQRTEQGDSAMYLCASSSAPTVGGKETQYFGPGTRLLVL.

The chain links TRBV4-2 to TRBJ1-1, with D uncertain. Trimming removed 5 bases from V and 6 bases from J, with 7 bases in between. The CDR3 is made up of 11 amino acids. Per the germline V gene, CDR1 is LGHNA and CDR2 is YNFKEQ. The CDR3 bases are TGTGCCAGCAGCGTGGCGGCTGAAGCTTTCTTT. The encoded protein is CASSVAAEAFF.

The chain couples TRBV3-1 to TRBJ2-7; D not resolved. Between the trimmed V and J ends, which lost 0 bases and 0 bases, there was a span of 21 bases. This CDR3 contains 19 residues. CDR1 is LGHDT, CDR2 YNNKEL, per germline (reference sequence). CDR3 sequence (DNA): TGTGCCAGCAGCCAAGATCTCCACCCTAGTGGAACGAGCTCCTACGAGCAGTACTTC. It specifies CASSQDLHPSGTSSYEQYF.

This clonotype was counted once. The CDR3 loop is CASSLAGPPLHF. The CDR3 DNA sequence: TGTGCCAGCAGTTTAGCGGGTCCACCCCTCCACTTT. The chain combines TRBV27 with TRBJ1-6, with D unresolved. V was clipped by 2 bases and J by 11 bases, with 7 bases between them. The CDR3 loop spans 12 amino acids. Germline V gene lookup returns CDR1 MNHEY and CDR2 SMNVEV (reference sequence).

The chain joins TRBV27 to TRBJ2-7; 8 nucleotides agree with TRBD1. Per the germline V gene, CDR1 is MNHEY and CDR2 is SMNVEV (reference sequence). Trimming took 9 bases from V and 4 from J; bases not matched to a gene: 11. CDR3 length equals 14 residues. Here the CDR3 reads CAREMDREPYEQYF. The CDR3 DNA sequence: TGTGCCAGAGAGATGGACAGGGAGCCTTACGAGCAGTACTTC.

CDR3 loop: CASSYDYNEQFF. The CDR3 DNA is TGTGCCAGCAGCTATGACTACAATGAGCAGTTCTTC. The rearrangement links TRBV7-2 to TRBJ2-1, with D unresolved. The CDR3 sequence is 12 residues long. V lost 4 bases, J lost 3 bases, and 4 bases lay in between. The germline CDR1 and CDR2 sequences are SGHTA and FQGNSA.

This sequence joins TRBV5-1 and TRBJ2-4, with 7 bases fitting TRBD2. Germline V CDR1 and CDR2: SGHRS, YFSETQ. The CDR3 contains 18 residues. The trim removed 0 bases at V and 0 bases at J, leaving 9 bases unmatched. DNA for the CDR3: TGCGCCAGCAGCTTGGGAAATCCGGGAGGTCTAGCCAAAAACATTCAGTACTTC. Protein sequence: CASSLGNPGGLAKNIQYF.

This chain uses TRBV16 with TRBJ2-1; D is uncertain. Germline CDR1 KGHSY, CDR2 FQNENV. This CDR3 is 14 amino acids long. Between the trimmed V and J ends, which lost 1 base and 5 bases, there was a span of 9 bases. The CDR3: CASSQYGSNNEQFF. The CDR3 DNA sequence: TGTGCCAGCAGCCAATACGGCAGTAACAATGAGCAGTTCTTC.

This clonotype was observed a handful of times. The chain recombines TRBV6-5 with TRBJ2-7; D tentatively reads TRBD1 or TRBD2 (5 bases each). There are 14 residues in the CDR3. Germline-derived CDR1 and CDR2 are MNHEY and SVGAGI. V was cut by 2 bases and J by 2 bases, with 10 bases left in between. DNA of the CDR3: TGTGCCAGCAGTTACGGGGGACCAGCCTACGAGCAGTACTTC. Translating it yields CASSYGGPAYEQYF.

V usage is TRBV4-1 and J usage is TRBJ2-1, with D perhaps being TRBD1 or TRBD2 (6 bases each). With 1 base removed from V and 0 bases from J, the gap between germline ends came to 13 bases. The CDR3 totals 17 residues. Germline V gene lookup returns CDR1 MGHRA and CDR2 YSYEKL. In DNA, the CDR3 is TGCGCCAGCAGCCAAGGGAGGGGGAAAAGCTCCTACAATGAGCAGTTCTTC. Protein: CASSQGRGKSSYNEQFF.

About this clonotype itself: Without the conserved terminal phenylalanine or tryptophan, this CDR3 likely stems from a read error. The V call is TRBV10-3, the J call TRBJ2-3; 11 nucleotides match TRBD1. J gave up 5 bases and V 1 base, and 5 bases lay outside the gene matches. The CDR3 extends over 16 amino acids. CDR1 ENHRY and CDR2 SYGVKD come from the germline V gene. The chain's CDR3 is CAISELLGQGEDTQYL. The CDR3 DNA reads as TGTGCCATCAGTGAGTTACTGGGACAGGGGGAAGATACGCAGTATCTT.